This T cell receptor (beta chain) emerged from a study of shared clonotypes between healthy human individuals. About this clone itself: Antigen: not known.

Study-level findings and limits: In the sorted subsets, rarefaction showed sequencing was incomplete despite large depth. Richness estimates generally favored naive over memory subsets. Four donors showed sharing of roughly 5% of naive CD4 clonotypes.

This CDR3 is 15 amino acids long. With V trimmed by 2 bases and J by 8 bases, 9 bases remained unmatched. Looked up from germline, CDR1 is SEHNR and CDR2 is FQNEAQ (reference sequence). CD45RO-negative CD8 cells positively selected for CCR7 made up the naive population, which excluded terminally differentiated effector memory CD45RA+ cells. Deep level was the assay's run setting. Libraries were prepared by immunoSEQ multiplex PCR; TCRdb keeps only in-frame clonotypes and omits some of them. The sample gives about 2,200,000 clones, under 95% of which show up once; approximately 1.7% is in the top ten.

The TCR comes from a man between 18 and 35 years old in good health. Some clones in this sample may be carry-over from other donors' samples. V and J are TRBV7-9 and TRBJ2-1, with 7 bases aligning to TRBD2. Sequencing input: naive CD8+ T cells from PBMCs. CDR3 region: CASSLPGGRGYEQFF. The CDR3 nucleotides are TGTGCCAGCAGCTTACCGGGAGGCCGGGGGTATGAGCAGTTCTTC.